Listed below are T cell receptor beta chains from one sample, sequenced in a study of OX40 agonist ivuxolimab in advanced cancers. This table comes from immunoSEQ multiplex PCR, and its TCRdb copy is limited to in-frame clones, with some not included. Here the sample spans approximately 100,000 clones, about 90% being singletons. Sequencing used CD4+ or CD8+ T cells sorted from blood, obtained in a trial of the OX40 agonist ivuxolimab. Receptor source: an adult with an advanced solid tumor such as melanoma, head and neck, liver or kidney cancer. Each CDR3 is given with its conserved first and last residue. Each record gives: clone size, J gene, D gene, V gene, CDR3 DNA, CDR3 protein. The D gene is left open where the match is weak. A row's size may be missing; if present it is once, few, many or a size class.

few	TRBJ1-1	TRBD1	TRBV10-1	TGCGCCAGCAGTGAGTCCCAGGGGGCGAACACTGAAGCTTTCTTT	CASSESQGANTEAFF
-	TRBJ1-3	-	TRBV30	TGTGCCTGGACAGGGAATGGAAACACCATATATTTT	CAWTGNGNTIYF
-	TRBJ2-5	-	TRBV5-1	TGCGCCAGCAGCGATGGACAGAGAGAGACCCAGTACTTC	CASSDGQRETQYF
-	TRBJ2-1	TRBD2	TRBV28	TGTGCCAGCAGTTTACTGGCCTTTAGCGGGCAGGGCCCCTACAATGAGCAGTTCTTC	CASSLLAFSGQGPYNEQFF
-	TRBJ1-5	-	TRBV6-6	TGTGCCAGACTTGGTAGCAATCAGCCCCAGCATTTT	CARLGSNQPQHF
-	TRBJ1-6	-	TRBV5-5	TGTGCCAGCAGCTTGGGGCCGGCGGGGAATTCACCCCTCCACTTT	CASSLGPAGNSPLHF
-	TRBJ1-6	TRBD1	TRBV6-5	TGTGCCAGCACCAGACAGGGGGCGCTCGGTTCACCCCTCCACTTT	CASTRQGALGSPLHF
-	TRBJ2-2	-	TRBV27	TGTGCCAGCAGTTTATCCGGGGTAAACACCGGGGAGCTGTTTTTT	CASSLSGVNTGELFF
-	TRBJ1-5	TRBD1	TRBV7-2	TGTGCCAGCAGCCGACGTTCCGGGACAGGGGATCAGCCCCAGCATTTT	CASSRRSGTGDQPQHF
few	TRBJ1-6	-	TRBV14	TGTGCCAGCAGCCAAGCAGGGAATTCACCCCTCCACTTT	CASSQAGNSPLHF
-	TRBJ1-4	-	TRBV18	TGTGCCAGCTCACGGGCGCAAAATGAAAAACTGTTTTTT	CASSRAQNEKLFF
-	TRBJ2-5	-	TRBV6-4	TGTGCCAGCAGTGAGGGACACTCAAAGCAAGAGACCCAGTACTTC	CASSEGHSKQETQYF
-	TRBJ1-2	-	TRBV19	TGTGCCAGTAGTATGGGGCTTTTCTATGGCTACACCTTC	CASSMGLFYGYTF
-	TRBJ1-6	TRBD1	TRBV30	TGTGCCTGGAGACTACCGGACAGGGAAAGTTCACCCCTCCACTTT	CAWRLPDRESSPLHF
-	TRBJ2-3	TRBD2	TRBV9	TGTGCCAGCAGCTTGGGGACTAGCGGGGGAGAGGATACGCAGTATTTT	CASSLGTSGGEDTQYF
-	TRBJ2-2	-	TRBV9	TGTGCCAGCACCCGCGGCGGGGGCCTGAACACCGGGGAGCTGTTTTTT	CASTRGGGLNTGELFF
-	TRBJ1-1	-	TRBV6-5	TGTGCCAGCAGCCGGACCCTTAACACTGAAGCTTTCTTT	CASSRTLNTEAFF
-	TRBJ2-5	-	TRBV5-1	TGCGCCAGCACCAGGCAGGGCGGTCAAGAGACCCAGTACTTC	CASTRQGGQETQYF
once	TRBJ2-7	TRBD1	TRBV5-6	TGTGCCAGCAGCTTCGGGACAGATTACGAGCAGTACTTC	CASSFGTDYEQYF
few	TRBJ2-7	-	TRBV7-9	TGTGCCAGCAGCTTAGCTGCGGGACCAGACTACGAGCAGTACTTC	CASSLAAGPDYEQYF
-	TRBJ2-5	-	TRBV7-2	TGTGCCAGCGGAAGGGGACAAGAGACCCAGTACTTC	CASGRGQETQYF
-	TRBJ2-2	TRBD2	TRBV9	TGTGCCAGCACCCCGGGGGGGAACACCGGGGAGCTGTTTTTT	CASTPGGNTGELFF
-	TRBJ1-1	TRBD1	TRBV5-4	TGTGCCAGCAGCCGGGACAGGGGAACTGAAGCTTTCTTT	CASSRDRGTEAFF
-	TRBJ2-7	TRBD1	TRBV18	TGTGCCAGCTCACCAAGGGACAGCCTCTACGAGCAGTACTTC	CASSPRDSLYEQYF